Below, one T cell receptor beta chain is given with its context. In the authors' methods: Amplification with reference gene primers provided the estimates of nucleated cell counts. Method: immunoSEQ multiplex PCR; TCRdb's copy keeps in-frame clones and lacks some. Clonal size and the V and J genes are those of that table, whereas D and trimming came from the DNA. Of 130,000 or so clones listed, 88% are singletons. The entry originates in a study of blood T cell repertoires in COVID-19. Looking at the study overall: PBMCs, B-cell-depleted T cells, or T cells were the source of the cDNA or gDNA that made up the material.

Looked up from germline, CDR1 is MNHEY and CDR2 is SVGAGI. Trimming took off 6 bases at V and 4 bases at J, with 15 bases between the two ends. This CDR3 has 14 residues. The sample was peripheral blood. This TCR derives from a human donor in a cohort sampled during active COVID-19. The chain uses TRBV6-5 and TRBJ1-1, with D unresolved. The chain's CDR3 is CASRRSQAGTEAFF. CDR3 DNA sequence: TGTGCCAGCAGAAGAAGCCAGGCTGGCACTGAAGCTTTCTTT.